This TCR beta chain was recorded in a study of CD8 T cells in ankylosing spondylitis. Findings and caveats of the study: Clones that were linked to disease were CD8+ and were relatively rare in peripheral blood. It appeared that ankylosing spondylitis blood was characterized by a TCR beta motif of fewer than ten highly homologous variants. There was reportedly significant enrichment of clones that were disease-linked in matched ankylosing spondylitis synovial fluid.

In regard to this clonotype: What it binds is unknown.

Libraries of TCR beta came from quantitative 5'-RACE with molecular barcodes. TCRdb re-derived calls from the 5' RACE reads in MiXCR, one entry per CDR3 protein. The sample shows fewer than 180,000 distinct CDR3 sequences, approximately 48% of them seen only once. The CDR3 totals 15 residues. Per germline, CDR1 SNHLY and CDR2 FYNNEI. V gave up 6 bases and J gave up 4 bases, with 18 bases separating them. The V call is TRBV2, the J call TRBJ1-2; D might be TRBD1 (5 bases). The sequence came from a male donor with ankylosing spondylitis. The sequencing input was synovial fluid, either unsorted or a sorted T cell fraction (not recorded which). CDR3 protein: CASRTREGRAYGYTF. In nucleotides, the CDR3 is TGTGCCAGCAGAACGAGGGAGGGGAGGGCCTATGGCTACACCTTC.